This TCR beta chain was recovered during a study of T cell repertoires in cytomegalovirus infection. Turning to the study itself: Peptides in the study included HLA-C-restricted and HLA-B-restricted CMV epitopes. Public TCR beta signatures indicated both CMV infection and matching HLA type. Study-level findings and limits: Adding up the frequency of public TCR beta families identified people who carried CMV plus the relevant HLA. Ex vivo, HLA-C-restricted CMV-specific TCR beta clonotypes prevailed over the rest of the response.

Via MiXCR, TCRdb re-called the reads, giving one row per CDR3 protein. The profile shows some 320,000 distinct CDR3 sequences, almost 30% of them singletons. Germline CDR1 SGHTA, CDR2 FQGNSA. The ends lost 3 bases at V and 5 bases at J; junction bases unmatched: 6. The CDR3 extends over 16 amino acids. This clonotype showed up many times. Its cognate antigen is unknown. The source material was cultured PBMCs, sampled from culture after CMV antigen stimulation. The J gene is TRBJ2-1, the V gene TRBV7-2, with 11 bases identical to TRBD2. This clonotype originated in a human donor in good health (CMV status not recorded). Some clones in this sample may be carry-over from other donors' samples. The CDR3 DNA reads TGTGCCAGCAGCTTGCCGGGACTAGCGGTAGACAATGAGCAGTTCTTC. It encodes CASSLPGLAVDNEQFF.